Here is one T cell receptor (beta chain) with its context. The clone's antigen remains unknown. Base qualities are not at hand, and no much larger clone is one base apart. Trimming leaves V shorter by 2 bases and J shorter by 7 bases, with the junction holding 10 bases beyond the gene matches. The CDR1 and CDR2 encoded by the germline V gene are SGHRS and YFSETQ. The CDR3, cysteine through phenylalanine, is 16 amino acids long. CDR3 DNA only is kept here, 48 bases in frame from base 1. According to the study, the label for this sample's treatment or condition signals: approximately 18 received Ad26.COV2.S at low or high dose, single or two shots; several received placebo; per-sample allocation not given. For vaccine and placebo recipients, repertoires were sequenced using samples collected on day 63 after the first injection. In Cohort 1b, 25 to 30 adults aged 18-55 years were enrolled at a single site in Boston, USA, between 29 July and 7 August 2020. Ad26.COV2.S was a replication-incompetent adenovirus type 26 vector expressing a prefusion-stabilized SARS-CoV-2 spike protein from the original Wuhan strain.

The sample comes from a study of Ad26.COV2.S vaccination and SARS-CoV-2 variants (dated by TCRdb to the early 2020s). For the study in its entirety: Vaccine-arm donors were drawn from COV1001, a multicentre, randomized, double-blind, placebo-controlled phase I-IIa trial of Ad26.COV2.S in healthy adults. Dosing of Ad26.COV2.S was intramuscular, at either 5x10^10 or 1x10^11 viral particles, delivered as one shot or as two shots spaced 56 days apart. TCRbeta repertoire sequencing served as the tool for gauging how specific and how broad the SARS-CoV-2-reactive T cell receptors were following Ad26.COV2.S vaccination. The TCR-sequenced set comprised approximately 32 samples: some 19 Ad26.COV2.S vaccine recipients, 5 placebo recipients and 8 SARS-CoV-2 convalescent individuals. Trial participants were randomized into five groups of five: low-dose or high-dose Ad26.COV2.S given once or twice, or placebo on both occasions. Investigators remained blinded to trial group allocation during experiments and outcome assessment.

The immunoSEQ Assay was the method used to sequence TCRbeta CDR3 regions. After extraction, genomic DNA underwent amplification by bias-controlled multiplex PCR, followed by high-throughput sequencing. Per the original workflow: To quantify the absolute abundance of every unique TCRbeta CDR3 region, sequences were collapsed and filtered. T cell fraction was estimated by normalizing TCRbeta template counts to usable DNA, with usable DNA measured through amplification of reference genes found in all nucleated cells. Repertoire TCRs were annotated as SARS-CoV-2-specific when V gene, CDR3 amino acid sequence and J gene were exactly matched to a known reactive TCR set. The reference SARS-CoV-2 TCR set was derived from MIRA and filtered for enrichment in COVID-19-positive ImmuneCODE repertoires, a step that removed public or cross-reactive TCRs. Using the MIRA antigens, annotated TCRs were further analysed by specific ORF or by position within an ORF. Breadth was defined as annotated unique rearrangements over total unique productive rearrangements; depth was the summed frequency of those rearrangements. Two-sided Wilcoxon rank-sum tests were used to compare TCR breadth between groups. TCRdb holds this immuneACCESS table with in-frame rearrangements only. Some clones are missing; in checked studies, unresolved V genes explain under half, and the rest has no known cause. V and J calls and clone size come straight from that table; D and trimming were deduced from the DNA. In this sample the table shows about 350,000 clones, approximately 86% of which occur a single time. The ten largest clonotypes hold approximately 11% of the sample.

Overall results and qualifications from the work: Spike-specific TCR breadth was higher in Ad26.COV2.S recipients than in placebo recipients (P = 0.0014). The study was not powered to compare responses between vaccine doses or regimens. Comparable non-spike TCR breadth was observed between vaccine and placebo recipients, consistent with only spike being contained in the vaccine. Substantial breadth of spike-specific CD8+ and CD4+ T cell responses was reported after vaccination. According to the authors, total T cell responses may have been underestimated by the TCR breadth and depth analyses.

This receptor was identified in a person aged 18-60 years who received the Ad26.COV2.S COVID-19 vaccine or a placebo. The chain employs TRBV5-1 and TRBJ2-1; 9 junctional bases match TRBD2. The material sequenced was peripheral blood, taken in a trial of Ad26.COV2.S vaccine versus placebo. The nucleotide sequence reads as follows: TGCGCCAGCAGCTTCGCCGGGACTAGCTCAAGGAATGAGCAGTTCTTC. It translates as CASSFAGTSSRNEQFF.